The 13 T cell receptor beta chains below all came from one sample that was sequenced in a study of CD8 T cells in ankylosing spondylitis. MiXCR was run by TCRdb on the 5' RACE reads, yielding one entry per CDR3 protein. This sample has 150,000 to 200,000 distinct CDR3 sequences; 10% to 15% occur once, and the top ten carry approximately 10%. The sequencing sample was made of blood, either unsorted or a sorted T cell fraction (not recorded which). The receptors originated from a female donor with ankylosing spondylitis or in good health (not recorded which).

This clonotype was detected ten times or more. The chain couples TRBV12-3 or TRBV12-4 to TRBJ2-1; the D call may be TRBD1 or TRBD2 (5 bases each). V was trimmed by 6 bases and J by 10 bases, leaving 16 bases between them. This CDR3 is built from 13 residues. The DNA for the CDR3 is TGTGCCAGCAGCCACGGGACCGGTGTGGAGCAGTTCTTC. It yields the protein CASSHGTGVEQFF.

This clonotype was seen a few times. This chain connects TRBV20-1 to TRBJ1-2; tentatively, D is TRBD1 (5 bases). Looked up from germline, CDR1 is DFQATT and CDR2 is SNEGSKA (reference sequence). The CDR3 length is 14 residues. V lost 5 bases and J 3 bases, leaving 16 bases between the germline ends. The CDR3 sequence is CSAARGSEDYGYTF. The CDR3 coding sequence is TGCAGTGCTGCCCGGGGGTCAGAAGACTATGGCTACACCTTC.

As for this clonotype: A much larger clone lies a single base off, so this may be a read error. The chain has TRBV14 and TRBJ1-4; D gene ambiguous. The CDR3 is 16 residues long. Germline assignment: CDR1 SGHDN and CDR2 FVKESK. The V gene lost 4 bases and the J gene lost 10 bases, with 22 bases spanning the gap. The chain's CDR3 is CASSLGRHGGRGKLFF. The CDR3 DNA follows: TGTGCCAGCAGCCTCGGACGCCATGGAGGTCGGGGAAAACTGTTTTTT. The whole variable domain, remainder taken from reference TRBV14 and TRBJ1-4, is EAGVTQFPSHSVIEKGQTVTLRCDPISGHDNLYWYRRVMGKEIKFLLHFVKESKQDESGMPNNRFLAERTGGTYSTLKVQPAELEDSGVYFCASSLGRHGGRGKLFFGSGTQLSVL.

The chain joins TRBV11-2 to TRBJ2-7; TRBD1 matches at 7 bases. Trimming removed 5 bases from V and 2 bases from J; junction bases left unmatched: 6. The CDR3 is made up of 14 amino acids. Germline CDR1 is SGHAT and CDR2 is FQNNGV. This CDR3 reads CASSRDSTTYEQYF. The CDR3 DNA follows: TGTGCCAGCAGCCGGGACAGTACAACCTACGAGCAGTACTTC.

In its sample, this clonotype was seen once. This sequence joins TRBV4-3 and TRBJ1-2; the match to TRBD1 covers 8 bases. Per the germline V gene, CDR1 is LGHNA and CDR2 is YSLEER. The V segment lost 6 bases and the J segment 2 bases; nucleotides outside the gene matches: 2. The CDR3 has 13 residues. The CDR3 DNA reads TGCGCCAGCAGTTGGACAGGGAACTATGGCTACACCTTC. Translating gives CASSWTGNYGYTF.

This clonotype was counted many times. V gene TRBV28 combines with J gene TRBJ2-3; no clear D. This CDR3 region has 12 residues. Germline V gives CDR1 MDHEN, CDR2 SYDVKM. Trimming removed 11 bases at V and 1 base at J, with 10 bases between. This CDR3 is CADTRGTDTQYF. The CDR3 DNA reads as TGTGCCGACACCCGCGGCACAGATACGCAGTATTTT.

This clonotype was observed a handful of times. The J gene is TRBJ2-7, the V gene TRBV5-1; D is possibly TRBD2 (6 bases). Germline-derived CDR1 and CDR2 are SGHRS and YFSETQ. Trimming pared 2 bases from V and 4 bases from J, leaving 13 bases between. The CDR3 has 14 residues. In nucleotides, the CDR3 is TGCGCCAGCAGCTTACAGACTAGTTCGTACGAGCAGTACTTC. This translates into CASSLQTSSYEQYF.

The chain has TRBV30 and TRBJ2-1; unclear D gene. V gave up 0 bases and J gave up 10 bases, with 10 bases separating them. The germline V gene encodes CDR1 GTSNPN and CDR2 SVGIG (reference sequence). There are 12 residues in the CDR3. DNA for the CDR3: TGTGCCTGGAGTGTAGTGGGTGGGGAGCAGTTCTTC. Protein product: CAWSVVGGEQFF.

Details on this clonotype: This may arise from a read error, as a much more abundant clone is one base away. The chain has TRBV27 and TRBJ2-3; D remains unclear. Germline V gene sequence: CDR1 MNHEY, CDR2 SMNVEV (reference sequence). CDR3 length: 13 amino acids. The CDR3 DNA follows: TGTGCCGGCAGTTTATGGGGCACAGATACGCAGTATTTT. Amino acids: CAGSLWGTDTQYF.

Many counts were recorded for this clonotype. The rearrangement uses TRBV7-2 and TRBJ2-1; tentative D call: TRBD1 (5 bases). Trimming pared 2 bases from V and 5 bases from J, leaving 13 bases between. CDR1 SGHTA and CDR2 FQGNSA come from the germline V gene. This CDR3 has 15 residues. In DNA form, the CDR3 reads TGTGCCAGCAGCTTATACTATGGGGCAAACAATGAGCAGTTCTTC. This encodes CASSLYYGANNEQFF.

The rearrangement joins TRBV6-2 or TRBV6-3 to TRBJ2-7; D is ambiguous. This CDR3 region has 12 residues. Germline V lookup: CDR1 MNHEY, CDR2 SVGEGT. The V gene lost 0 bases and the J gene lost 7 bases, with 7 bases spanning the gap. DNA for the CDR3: TGTGCCAGCAGTTACTCAACACAGGAGCAGTACTTC. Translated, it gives CASSYSTQEQYF.

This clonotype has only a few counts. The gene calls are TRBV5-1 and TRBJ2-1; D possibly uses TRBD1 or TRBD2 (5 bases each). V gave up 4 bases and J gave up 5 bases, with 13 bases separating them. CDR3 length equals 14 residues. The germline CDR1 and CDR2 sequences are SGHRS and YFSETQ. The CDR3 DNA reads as TGCGCCAGCAGCCCCGGGACCGATAACAATGAGCAGTTCTTC. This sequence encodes CASSPGTDNNEQFF.

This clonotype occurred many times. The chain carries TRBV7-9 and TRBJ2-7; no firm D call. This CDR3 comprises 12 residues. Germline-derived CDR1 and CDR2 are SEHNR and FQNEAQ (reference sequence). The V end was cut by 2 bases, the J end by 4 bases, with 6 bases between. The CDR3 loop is CASSLTVYEQYF. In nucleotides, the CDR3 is TGTGCCAGCAGCTTAACCGTGTACGAGCAGTACTTC.